Listed here are 29 T cell receptor beta chains from one sample, sequenced in a study of post-analysis software for immune sequencing data (dated by TCRdb to about 2015). Library preparation was by PCR. Sequencing used an Illumina HiSeq 2500. Unique molecular identifiers were incorporated into TCR beta cDNA libraries to reduce PCR and sequencing biases. The raw public data were reprocessed by TCRdb itself: fastp quality trimming at Q25, MiXCR clonotype calling, in-frame beta chains only. Under each unique CDR3 protein, matching rows form one entry showing the most common genes and DNA. The table for this sample lists approximately 460,000 distinct CDR3 sequences; over 35% of them were counted only once. Together, the top ten hold about an eighth of the sample. The antigens of these receptors remain unknown. What the study reported, not specific to this receptor: Patients showed significantly higher frequencies than controls for a handful of TRBV segments, among them TRBV5-6, TRBV5-1 and TRBV20-1.

The material sequenced was blood. The receptors here all came from a girl under 18 with multiple sclerosis.

This chain links TRBV27 with TRBJ1-2; no clear D gene. Between the trimmed V and J ends, which lost 3 bases and 4 bases, there was a span of 12 bases. The CDR3 has 14 amino acids. Germline V CDR1 and CDR2: MNHEY, SMNVEV (reference sequence). Here the CDR3 DNA reads TGTGCCAGCAGTTTTGGAACCCCGCCCTATGGCTACACCTTC. Translated, it gives CASSFGTPPYGYTF.

The chain is built from TRBV27 and TRBJ1-5; a weak D match, TRBD1 (5 bases). This CDR3 has 15 amino acids. Germline V gene lookup returns CDR1 MNHEY and CDR2 SMNVEV (reference sequence). Trimming cost V 8 bases and J 6 bases, with 20 bases left between them. The CDR3 DNA reads as TGTGCCAGCGCAACAGCGGGGAAGGGGAGTCAGCCCCAGCATTTT. This encodes CASATAGKGSQPQHF.

The chain links TRBV7-2 to TRBJ2-2; D remains unclear. The CDR3 covers 12 residues. The V gene lost 4 bases and the J gene lost 7 bases, with 7 bases spanning the gap. The germline gives CDR1 SGHTA, CDR2 FQGNSA. The CDR3: CASSSWGGELFF. Written as DNA, the CDR3 is TGTGCCAGCAGCTCGTGGGGCGGGGAGCTGTTTTTT.

The V and J genes are TRBV20-1 and TRBJ2-3; TRBD1 aligns across 9 bases. Germline-derived CDR1 and CDR2 are DFQATT and SNEGSKA (reference sequence). The length of the CDR3 is 11 residues. Germline trimming cut 2 bases from V and 11 bases from J; bases unmatched to any gene: 2. The CDR3 here is CSARKDRGQYF. The CDR3 bases are TGCAGTGCTAGAAAGGACAGGGGGCAGTATTTT.

This clonotype was picked up a small number of times. The CDR3 coding sequence is TGTGCCATCAGGGTTGGACGGGGGAAAGGGGGCTACACCTTC. Amino acids: CAIRVGRGKGGYTF. The chain is built from TRBV10-3 and TRBJ1-2, with D tentatively TRBD1 (5 bases). Trimming cost V 6 bases and J 8 bases, with 19 bases left between them. Germline assignment: CDR1 ENHRY and CDR2 SYGVKD. CDR3 length equals 14 residues.

The rearrangement links TRBV5-1 to TRBJ2-5; 8 bases agree with TRBD1. Germline V gene data show CDR1 as SGHRS and CDR2 as YFSETQ. This CDR3 spans 15 amino acids. V shed 2 bases and J 1 base; nucleotides not matched to a gene: 4. The CDR3, as DNA: TGCGCCAGCAGCTTCGGACAGGGAACCCAAGAGACCCAGTACTTC. As protein: CASSFGQGTQETQYF.

The rearrangement links TRBV6-6 to TRBJ1-1; D is ambiguous. CDR1 and CDR2 from the germline V gene are MNHNY and SVGAGI (reference sequence). V lost 6 bases, J lost 1 base, and 15 bases lay in between. The CDR3 sequence is 15 residues long. The CDR3 is CASSPPRVQNTEAFF. In DNA, the CDR3 is TGTGCCAGCAGCCCCCCCCGGGTCCAGAACACTGAAGCTTTCTTT.

The table lists this clonotype with a few counts. The chain recombines TRBV4-1 with TRBJ1-4; D is undetermined. Looked up from germline, CDR1 is MGHRA and CDR2 is YSYEKL. The CDR3 contains 15 residues. Trimming pared 2 bases from V and 4 bases from J, leaving 11 bases between. The CDR3 loop reads CASSQSPGLNEKLFF. The CDR3 nucleotides read TGCGCCAGCAGCCAATCTCCAGGCCTTAATGAAAAACTGTTTTTT.

The chain employs TRBV7-2 and TRBJ2-7, with 8 bases matching TRBD2. The CDR3 spans 16 residues. Germline V gene sequence: CDR1 SGHTA, CDR2 FQGNSA. V shed 5 bases, J shed 0 bases, and the junction held 9 bases outside the gene matches. CDR3 sequence reads: CASSQAGAAPSYEQYF. DNA for the CDR3: TGTGCCAGCAGCCAAGCGGGAGCGGCCCCCTCCTACGAGCAGTACTTC.

This clonotype was recorded many times. The genes are TRBV5-1 and TRBJ2-7; D is possibly TRBD2 (5 bases). The CDR3 extends over 14 amino acids. V lost 1 base and J lost 0, with 8 bases in between. In germline, CDR1 is SGHRS, CDR2 YFSETQ. The chain's CDR3 is CASSLSGSSYEQYF. The CDR3 coding sequence is TGCGCCAGCAGCTTGTCGGGGAGCTCCTACGAGCAGTACTTC.

V usage is TRBV6-5 and J usage is TRBJ1-2, with D possibly TRBD1 on 5 matching bases. V lost 6 bases and J lost 2, with 10 bases in between. This CDR3 has 13 amino acids. Germline CDR1 and CDR2: MNHEY and SVGAGI. The CDR3 spells CASRRGSNYGYTF. In DNA form, the CDR3 reads TGTGCCAGCAGACGGGGCTCCAACTATGGCTACACCTTC.

The gene calls are TRBV9 and TRBJ2-4; perhaps TRBD2 as D (6 bases). The J call could be wrong; TRBJ2-7 is a better fit for the DNA end. The CDR3 loop spans 16 amino acids. Germline V gene lookup returns CDR1 SGDLS and CDR2 YYNGEE. The CDR3 nucleotides are TGTGCCAGCAGCGTCGACGGGGGAGGAGACCCTTACGAGCAGTACTTC. Translation: CASSVDGGGDPYEQYF.

This clonotype was counted a single time. The CDR3 ends on some other residue instead of the conserved phenylalanine or tryptophan, so this is likely a read error. The chain combines TRBV5-1 with TRBJ2-7; the D gene is possibly TRBD2 (6 bases). Germline loops: CDR1 SGHRS, CDR2 YFSETQ. V lost 4 bases and J 2 bases, leaving 13 bases between the germline ends. CDR3 size: 14 residues. CDR3: CASSPGTGAYEQYC. DNA of the CDR3: TGCGCCAGCAGCCCCGGGACTGGAGCCTACGAGCAGTACTGC.

J is TRBJ1-2 and V is TRBV12-3 or TRBV12-4; TRBD1 matches at 12 bases. CDR3 length: 17 amino acids. The trim removed 6 bases at V and 7 bases at J, leaving 15 bases unmatched. The CDR3 region is CASSYTGTGGAASGYTF. CDR3 DNA sequence: TGTGCCAGCAGCTATACCGGGACAGGGGGCGCTGCTTCTGGCTACACCTTC.

This clonotype has just a few counts. The chain carries TRBV2 and TRBJ2-1; tentatively, D is TRBD1 (6 bases). Trimming took 6 bases from V and 5 from J, leaving 11 bases between them. From germline, CDR1 is SNHLY and CDR2 FYNNEI. This CDR3 contains 13 residues. Here the CDR3 DNA reads TGTGCCAGCAGGACAGGACCAGACAATGAGCAGTTCTTC. Translating it yields CASRTGPDNEQFF.

This clonotype was found once. The chain is built from TRBV20-1 and TRBJ2-7, with D tentatively TRBD2 (5 bases). The germline gives CDR1 DFQATT, CDR2 SNEGSKA (reference sequence). V was cut by 5 bases and J by 5 bases, with 16 bases left in between. The CDR3 spans 13 residues. The CDR3 DNA reads TGCAGTGCTCCGCCAGTGTCGGGAAACGAGCAGTACTTC. Its translation: CSAPPVSGNEQYF.

This chain uses TRBV5-1 with TRBJ2-7, with TRBD1 matching 8 bases. V shed 0 bases and J 5 bases; nucleotides not matched to a gene: 4. Germline-derived CDR1 and CDR2 are SGHRS and YFSETQ. The CDR3 is 14 residues long. As DNA, the CDR3 is TGCGCCAGCAGCTTGGGGACAGGGACCGACGAGCAGTACTTC. It encodes CASSLGTGTDEQYF.

A few counts support this clonotype. The chain employs TRBV5-1 and TRBJ2-1, with 8 nucleotides matching TRBD1. The J segment lost 0 bases and the V segment lost 3 bases, leaving 8 bases of the junction unmatched. Germline V lookup: CDR1 SGHRS, CDR2 YFSETQ. CDR3 length: 17 amino acids. The CDR3: CASSYRTGPGSYNEQFF. Here the CDR3 DNA reads TGCGCCAGCAGCTATAGGACAGGGCCAGGCTCCTACAATGAGCAGTTCTTC.

This clonotype was found a few times. J is TRBJ2-7 and V is TRBV28; D possibly corresponds to TRBD1 (6 bases). This CDR3 region has 16 residues. Trimming took 7 bases from V and 1 from J, leaving 20 bases between them. Germline V gives CDR1 MDHEN, CDR2 SYDVKM. Here the CDR3 reads CASNQPPQGHSYEQYF. The CDR3 bases are TGTGCCAGCAATCAACCTCCGCAGGGACATTCCTACGAGCAGTACTTC.

This clonotype was counted a few times. The genes are TRBV29-1 and TRBJ2-1, with TRBD2 matching 7 bases. The V and J ends lost 3 bases and 5 bases, in that order; junction bases with no gene match: 7. The CDR3 sequence is 14 residues long. CDR1 is SQVTM, CDR2 ANQGSEA, per germline. Here the CDR3 reads CSVDQAGINNEQFF. The CDR3 bases are TGCAGCGTTGATCAAGCGGGAATAAACAATGAGCAGTTCTTC.

This chain connects TRBV7-9 to TRBJ2-4; 8 bases agree with TRBD1. The CDR3 runs 17 residues. Per the germline V gene, CDR1 is SEHNR and CDR2 is FQNEAQ (reference sequence). V lost 7 bases and J lost 0; bases outside the gene matches: 11. For the CDR3, the DNA is TGTGCCAGCACCCCGAGGCAGGGGGCTTTAGCCAAAAACATTCAGTACTTC. Translation gives CASTPRQGALAKNIQYF.

The chain recombines TRBV14 with TRBJ1-6, with D tentatively TRBD1 (5 bases). Between the trimmed V and J ends, which lost 6 bases and 1 base, there was a span of 7 bases. Germline lookup yields CDR1 SGHDN and CDR2 FVKESK. This CDR3 is built from 14 residues. CDR3 sequence: CASRRGSYNSPLHF. Written as DNA, the CDR3 is TGTGCCAGCAGGAGGGGATCCTATAATTCACCCCTCCACTTT.

This clonotype was seen a few times. The V gene is TRBV6-5, the J gene TRBJ2-5, with a possible D match to TRBD1 (6 bases). Germline V CDR1 and CDR2: MNHEY, SVGAGI. Trimming pared 5 bases from V and 3 bases from J, leaving 13 bases between. The CDR3 consists of 14 residues. CDR3 in amino acids: CASSNRVGEETQYF. In nucleotides, the CDR3 is TGTGCCAGCAGTAACAGGGTTGGGGAAGAGACCCAGTACTTC.

This clonotype has just a few counts. V gene TRBV9 combines with J gene TRBJ1-2; D unclear. This CDR3 region has 12 residues. The germline gives CDR1 SGDLS, CDR2 YYNGEE. V was clipped by 0 bases and J by 8 bases, with 8 bases between them. The CDR3 spells CASSVEGSGYTF. For the CDR3, the DNA is TGTGCCAGCAGCGTAGAAGGAAGCGGCTACACCTTC.

This chain connects TRBV20-1 to TRBJ2-1; possibly TRBD1 for D (5 bases). This CDR3 has 10 residues. The V end was cut by 6 bases, the J end by 8 bases, with 8 bases between. Germline V gives CDR1 DFQATT, CDR2 SNEGSKA (reference sequence). Here the CDR3 DNA reads TGCAGTGCGGACAAGGATGAGCAGTTCTTC. This gives the protein CSADKDEQFF.

The DNA for the CDR3 is TGCAGCGTTGATGGCAGGGGCTACGAGCAGTACTTC. Protein: CSVDGRGYEQYF. V is TRBV29-1 and J is TRBJ2-7; D is perhaps TRBD1 (6 bases). CDR3 length equals 12 residues. V lost 3 bases to trimming and J lost 3 bases, with 9 bases between them. From germline, CDR1 is SQVTM and CDR2 ANQGSEA.

The chain joins TRBV5-1 to TRBJ2-4; D is uncertain. Looked up from germline, CDR1 is SGHRS and CDR2 is YFSETQ. Trimming cost V 0 bases and J 3 bases, with 7 bases left between them. The CDR3 spans 14 residues. The CDR3 coding sequence is TGCGCCAGCAGCTTGGACGGCAACAAAAACATTCAGTACTTC. It encodes CASSLDGNKNIQYF. Full variable domain (missing parts from reference TRBV5-1 and TRBJ2-4): KAGVTQTPRYLIKTRGQQVTLSCSPISGHRSVSWYQQTPGQGLQFLFEYFSETQRNKGNFPGRFSGRQFSNSRSEMNVSTLELGDSALYLCASSLDGNKNIQYFGAGTRLSVL.

This clonotype was detected only a few times. The chain recombines TRBV10-3 with TRBJ2-7; D not resolved. The CDR3 totals 11 residues. Trimming left V 2 bases short and J 3 bases short, with 2 bases between. The germline V gene encodes CDR1 ENHRY and CDR2 SYGVKD. Here the CDR3 DNA reads TGTGCCATCAGTGAGGGCTACGAGCAGTACTTC. It specifies CAISEGYEQYF.

The J gene is TRBJ1-1, the V gene TRBV6-2 or TRBV6-3; D gene ambiguous. This CDR3 spans 13 amino acids. Between the trimmed V and J ends, which lost 6 bases and 0 bases, there was a span of 8 bases. Germline CDR1 MNHEY, CDR2 SVGEGT. The CDR3 is CASRRPLNTEAFF. CDR3 bases: TGTGCCAGCAGGCGACCTCTGAACACTGAAGCTTTCTTT.